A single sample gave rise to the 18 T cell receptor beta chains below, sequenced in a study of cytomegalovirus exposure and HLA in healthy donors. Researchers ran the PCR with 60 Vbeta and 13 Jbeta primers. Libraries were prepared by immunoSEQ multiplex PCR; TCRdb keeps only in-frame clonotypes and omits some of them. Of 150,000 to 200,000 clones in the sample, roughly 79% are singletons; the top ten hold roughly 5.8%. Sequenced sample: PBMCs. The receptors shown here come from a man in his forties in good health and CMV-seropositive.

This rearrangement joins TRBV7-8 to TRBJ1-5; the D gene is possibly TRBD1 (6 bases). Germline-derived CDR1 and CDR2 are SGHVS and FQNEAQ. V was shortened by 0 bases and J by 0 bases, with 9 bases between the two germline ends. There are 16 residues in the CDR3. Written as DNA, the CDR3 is TGTGCCAGCAGCTTAGCGGGACACCGTAGCAATCAGCCCCAGCATTTT. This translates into CASSLAGHRSNQPQHF.

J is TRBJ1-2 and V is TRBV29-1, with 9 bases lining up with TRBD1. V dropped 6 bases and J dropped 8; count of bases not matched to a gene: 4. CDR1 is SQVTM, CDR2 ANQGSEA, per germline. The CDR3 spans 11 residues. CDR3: CSVAGQGGYTF. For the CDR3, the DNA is TGCAGCGTGGCGGGACAGGGCGGCTACACCTTC.

The CDR3 loop is CASRSTSNGELFF. CDR3 sequence (DNA): TGTGCCAGCAGATCGACTAGTAACGGGGAGCTGTTTTTT. This rearrangement joins TRBV6-5 to TRBJ2-2, with a weak D call TRBD2 (6 bases). Per germline, CDR1 MNHEY and CDR2 SVGAGI. The CDR3 sequence is 13 residues long. The V end lost 6 bases, the J end lost 7 bases, and 12 bases lay between the germline ends.

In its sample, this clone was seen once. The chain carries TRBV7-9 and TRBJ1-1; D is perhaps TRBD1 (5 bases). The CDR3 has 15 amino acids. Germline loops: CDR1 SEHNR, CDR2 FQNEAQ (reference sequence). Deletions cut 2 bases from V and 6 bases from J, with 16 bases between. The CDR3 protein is CASSLKGRRVPEAFF. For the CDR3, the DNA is TGTGCCAGCAGCTTAAAGGGACGGAGGGTGCCTGAAGCTTTCTTT.

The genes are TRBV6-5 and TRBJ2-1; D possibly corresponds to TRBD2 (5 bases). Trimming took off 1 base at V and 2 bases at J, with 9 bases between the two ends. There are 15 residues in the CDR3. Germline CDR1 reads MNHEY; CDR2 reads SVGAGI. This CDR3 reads CASSYYSGPYNEQFF. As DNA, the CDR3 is TGTGCCAGCAGTTACTACAGCGGACCCTACAATGAGCAGTTCTTC.

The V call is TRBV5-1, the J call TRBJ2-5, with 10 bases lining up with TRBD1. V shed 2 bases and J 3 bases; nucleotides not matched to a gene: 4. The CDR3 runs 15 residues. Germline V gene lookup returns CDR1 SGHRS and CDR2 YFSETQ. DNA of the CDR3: TGCGCCAGCAGCTTCACCGGGACAGGGGAAGAGACCCAGTACTTC. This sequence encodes CASSFTGTGEETQYF.

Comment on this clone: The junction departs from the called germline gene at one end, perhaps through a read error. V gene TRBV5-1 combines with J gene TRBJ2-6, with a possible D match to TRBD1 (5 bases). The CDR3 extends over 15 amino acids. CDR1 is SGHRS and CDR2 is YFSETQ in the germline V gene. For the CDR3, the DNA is TGCGCCAGCAGCTCCCTGCGCTCTGGGGCCAACGGCCTGACTTTC. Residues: CASSSLRSGANGLTF.

The CDR3 sequence: CASSPGQNNSPLHF. The DNA of the CDR3 is TGCGCCAGCAGCCCGGGACAGAATAATTCACCCCTCCACTTT. V and J are TRBV5-1 and TRBJ1-6, with 7 bases that match TRBD1. Losses at the gene ends were 4 bases for V and 5 bases for J; bases not matched to a gene: 3. The CDR3 is 14 amino acids. Per germline, CDR1 SGHRS and CDR2 YFSETQ. Together with reference TRBV5-1 and TRBJ1-6, the CDR3 gives the full variable domain: KAGVTQTPRYLIKTRGQQVTLSCSPISGHRSVSWYQQTPGQGLQFLFEYFSETQRNKGNFPGRFSGRQFSNSRSEMNVSTLELGDSALYLCASSPGQNNSPLHFGNGTRLTVT.

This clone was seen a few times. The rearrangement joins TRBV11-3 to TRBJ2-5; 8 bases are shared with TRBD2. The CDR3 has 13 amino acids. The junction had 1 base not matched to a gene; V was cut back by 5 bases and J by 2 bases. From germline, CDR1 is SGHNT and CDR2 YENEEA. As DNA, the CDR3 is TGTGCCAGCAGCCGCGGGGGGCAAGAGACCCAGTACTTC. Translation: CASSRGGQETQYF. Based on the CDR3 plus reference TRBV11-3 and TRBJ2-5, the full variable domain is EAGVVQSPRYKIIEKKQPVAFWCNPISGHNTLYWYLQNLGQGPELLIRYENEEAVDDSQLPKDRFSAERLKGVDSTLKIQPAELGDSAVYLCASSRGGQETQYFGPGTRLLVL.

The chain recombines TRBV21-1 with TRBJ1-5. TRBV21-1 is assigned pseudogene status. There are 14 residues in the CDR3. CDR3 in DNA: TGTGCCAGCAAGGGGAGGGAAGGCAATCAGCCCCAGCATTTT. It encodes CASKGREGNQPQHF.

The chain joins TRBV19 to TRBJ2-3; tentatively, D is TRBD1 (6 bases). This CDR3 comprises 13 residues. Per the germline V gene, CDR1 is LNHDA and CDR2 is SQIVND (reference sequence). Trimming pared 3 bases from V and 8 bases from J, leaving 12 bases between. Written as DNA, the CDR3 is TGTGCCAGTAGTATCGACGTCAGGGGTACGCAGTATTTT. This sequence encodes CASSIDVRGTQYF.

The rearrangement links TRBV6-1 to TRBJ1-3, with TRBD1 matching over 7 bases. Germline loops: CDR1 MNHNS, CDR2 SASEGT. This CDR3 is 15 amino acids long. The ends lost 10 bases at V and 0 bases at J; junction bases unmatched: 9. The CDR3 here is CATDTGVNSGNTIYF. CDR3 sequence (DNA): TGTGCCACCGATACAGGGGTAAACTCTGGAAACACCATATATTTT.

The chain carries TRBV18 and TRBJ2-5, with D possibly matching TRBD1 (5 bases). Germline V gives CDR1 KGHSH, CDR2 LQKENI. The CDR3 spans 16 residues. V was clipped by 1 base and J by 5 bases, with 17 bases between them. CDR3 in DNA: TGTGCCAGCTCACCACAAGGGGCCAACCCTCAGGAGACCCAGTACTTC. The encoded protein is CASSPQGANPQETQYF.

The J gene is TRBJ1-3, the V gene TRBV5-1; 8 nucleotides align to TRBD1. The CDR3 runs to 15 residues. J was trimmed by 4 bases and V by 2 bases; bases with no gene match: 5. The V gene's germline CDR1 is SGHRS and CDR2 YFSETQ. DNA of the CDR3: TGCGCCAGCAGCTTAGAGGACAGGGCAGGAAACACCATATATTTT. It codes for CASSLEDRAGNTIYF.

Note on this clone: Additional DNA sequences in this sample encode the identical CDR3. DNA of the CDR3: TGTGCCAGCAGTTTCGCCCGAACTAGCGGGATAGGGTCCTCCTACGAGCAGTACTTC. Amino acid sequence: CASSFARTSGIGSSYEQYF. The V call is TRBV27, the J call TRBJ2-7; TRBD2 agrees at 10 bases. V shed 3 bases, J shed 0 bases, and the junction held 14 bases outside the gene matches. Germline-derived CDR1 and CDR2 are MNHEY and SMNVEV (reference sequence). The CDR3 consists of 19 residues.

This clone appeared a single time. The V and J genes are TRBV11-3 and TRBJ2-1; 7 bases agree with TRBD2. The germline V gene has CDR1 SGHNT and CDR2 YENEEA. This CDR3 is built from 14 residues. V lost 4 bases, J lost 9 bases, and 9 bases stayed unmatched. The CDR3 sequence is CASSSPTSSGEQFF. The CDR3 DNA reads TGTGCCAGCAGCTCCCCGACTAGCTCGGGTGAGCAGTTCTTC.

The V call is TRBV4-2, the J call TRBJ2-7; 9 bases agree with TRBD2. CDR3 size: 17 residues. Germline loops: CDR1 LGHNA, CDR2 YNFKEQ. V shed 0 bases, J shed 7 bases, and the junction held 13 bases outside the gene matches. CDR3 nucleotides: TGTGCCAGCAGCCAAGAGCAAGCGGGAGGCCCCCTGGGGGAGCAGTACTTC. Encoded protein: CASSQEQAGGPLGEQYF.

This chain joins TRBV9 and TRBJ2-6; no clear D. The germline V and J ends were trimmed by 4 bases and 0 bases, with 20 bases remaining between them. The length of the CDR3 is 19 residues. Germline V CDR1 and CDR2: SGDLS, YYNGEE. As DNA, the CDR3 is TGTGCCAGCAGCCCCTGGTGGGCAGCTTTACCCTCTGGGGCCAACGTCCTGACTTTC. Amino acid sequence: CASSPWWAALPSGANVLTF.